This section outlines one TCR beta chain sequence together with its context. The antigen is undetermined. Germline V lookup: CDR1 MGHDK, CDR2 SYGVNS. The CDR3 is 14 amino acids. Trimming removed 2 bases at V and 8 bases at J, with 15 bases between. This specimen comes from a study of shared clonotypes between healthy human individuals. Findings of the study overall: Blood was the sole source, and tissue repertoires probably differ.

Genomic DNA per cell subset filled all wells of several immunoSEQ plates. When replicate PCRs were run on sorted subsets, they used approximately 210 ng DNA, tens of thousands of T cell genomes. Clones were read by immunoSEQ multiplex PCR, and TCRdb kept only the in-frame ones, dropping some. The profile shows 2 million to 2.5 million clones, approximately 95% of them singletons. The V gene is TRBV25-1, the J gene TRBJ1-2; perhaps TRBD1 as D (6 bases). The sequenced material came from naive CD4+ T cells sorted from blood. Subset indicated: CD45RA+ positively selected. The receptor was derived from a man between 18 and 35 years old in good health. The CDR3 sequence: CASSELDRSRGYTF. Written as DNA, the CDR3 is TGTGCCAGCAGTGAACTCGACAGGTCAAGGGGCTACACCTTC.